The 25 T cell receptor beta chains given below trace back to one sample, sequenced in a study of T cell repertoires in cytomegalovirus infection. No antigen has been assigned to these receptors. TCRdb processed the reads anew with MiXCR; each CDR3 protein has one entry. Of 300,000 to 400,000 distinct CDR3 sequences listed, about 28% are singletons. This sample comprised cultured PBMCs, obtained from culture after CMV antigen stimulation. The receptors here all came from a human donor in good health (CMV status not recorded). Some clones in this sample may be carry-over from other donors' samples.

The gene calls are TRBV10-3 and TRBJ2-1, with D possibly matching TRBD1 (9 bases). This CDR3 is 14 amino acids long. Germline-derived CDR1 and CDR2 are ENHRY and SYGVKD. V lost 9 bases and J lost 6, with 18 bases in between. The CDR3, as DNA: TGTGCCATGGCGGGGGGACAGGGTCCCAATGAGCAGTTCTTC. This translates into CAMAGGQGPNEQFF.

The chain recombines TRBV29-1 with TRBJ1-2; D is perhaps TRBD1 (6 bases). The CDR3 loop spans 14 amino acids. V lost 4 bases and J 0 bases, leaving 12 bases between the germline ends. From germline, CDR1 is SQVTM and CDR2 ANQGSEA. CDR3 loop: CSVGGQSSNYGYTF. CDR3 in DNA: TGCAGCGTTGGTGGACAGAGTTCTAACTATGGCTACACCTTC.

V usage is TRBV6-5 and J usage is TRBJ1-2, with D possibly being TRBD1 (5 bases). Deletions cut 0 bases from V and 3 bases from J, with 20 bases between. The CDR3 length is 18 residues. CDR1 is MNHEY and CDR2 is SVGAGI in the germline V gene. The CDR3 DNA follows: TGTGCCAGCAGTTACTCTTCCAGGGCCTTAGGGTTGCACTATGGCTACACCTTC. This sequence encodes CASSYSSRALGLHYGYTF.

There are a few counts of this clonotype. The rearrangement links TRBV5-4 to TRBJ1-1; 10 bases match TRBD1. This CDR3 is 18 amino acids long. In germline, CDR1 is SGHNT, CDR2 YYREEE (reference sequence). The junction had 15 bases not matched to a gene; V was cut back by 5 bases and J by 2 bases. CDR3 nucleotides: TGTGCCAGCAGTTATCCATGGACAGGGGGAGACCTCAACACTGAAGCTTTCTTT. Protein product: CASSYPWTGGDLNTEAFF.

This rearrangement joins TRBV12-3 or TRBV12-4 to TRBJ1-1; TRBD1 matches at 8 bases. Losses at the gene ends were 5 bases for V and 1 base for J; bases not matched to a gene: 6. The CDR3 consists of 15 residues. The CDR3 spells CASSTTGGSNTEAFF. CDR3 DNA: TGTGCCAGCAGTACCACAGGGGGTTCGAACACTGAAGCTTTCTTT.

This clonotype was detected ten times or more. The chain is built from TRBV6-1 and TRBJ2-3, with D unresolved. Trimming pared 6 bases from V and 5 bases from J, leaving 12 bases between. This CDR3 is built from 13 residues. Germline loops: CDR1 MNHNS, CDR2 SASEGT. CDR3 in DNA: TGTGCCAGCAGGCGCAGAGTGGAAGATACGCAGTATTTT. This codes for CASRRRVEDTQYF.

This clonotype was seen a handful of times. The rearrangement links TRBV5-1 to TRBJ2-3, with 8 bases lining up with TRBD1. V gave up 4 bases and J gave up 2 bases; unmatched junction bases: 9. This CDR3 has 16 amino acids. Germline V CDR1 and CDR2: SGHRS, YFSETQ. The CDR3 nucleotides read TGCGCCAGCAGCCGACAGGGGAAAAACCCCACAGATACGCAGTATTTT. It codes for CASSRQGKNPTDTQYF.

V usage is TRBV7-9 and J usage is TRBJ1-1; D gene uncertain. This CDR3 region has 16 residues. V was cut by 3 bases and J by 2 bases, with 16 bases left in between. From germline, CDR1 is SEHNR and CDR2 FQNEAQ (reference sequence). CDR3 nucleotides: TGTGCCAGCAGCTTCGTTTGGCACAGCGGAAACACTGAAGCTTTCTTT. It yields the protein CASSFVWHSGNTEAFF.

This clonotype was found a few times. The V call is TRBV5-1, the J call TRBJ1-6; D ambiguous. Trimming removed 1 base from V and 6 bases from J, with 8 bases in between. Germline CDR1 SGHRS, CDR2 YFSETQ. The CDR3 length is 14 residues. Here the CDR3 reads CASSLLLINSPLHF. CDR3 sequence (DNA): TGCGCCAGCAGCTTGTTACTCATTAATTCACCCCTCCACTTT. The entire variable domain, with the rest obtained from reference TRBV5-1 and TRBJ1-6, is as follows: KAGVTQTPRYLIKTRGQQVTLSCSPISGHRSVSWYQQTPGQGLQFLFEYFSETQRNKGNFPGRFSGRQFSNSRSEMNVSTLELGDSALYLCASSLLLINSPLHFGNGTRLTVT.

The table lists this clonotype with a few counts. The chain has TRBV4-1 and TRBJ2-3; D gene unclear. The CDR3 sequence is 15 residues long. Deletions cut 0 bases from V and 2 bases from J, with 9 bases between. The V gene's germline CDR1 is MGHRA and CDR2 YSYEKL. CDR3 protein: CASSQDSPVTDTQYF. The CDR3 DNA sequence: TGCGCCAGCAGCCAAGATAGCCCAGTCACAGATACGCAGTATTTT.

The chain carries TRBV4-1 and TRBJ1-5; TRBD1 might be the D (5 bases). V lost 3 bases to trimming and J lost 0 bases, with 12 bases between them. Germline lookup yields CDR1 MGHRA and CDR2 YSYEKL. The CDR3 has 16 amino acids. The CDR3 loop reads CASSQQGRLSNQPQHF. The CDR3 DNA sequence: TGCGCCAGCAGCCAGCAGGGACGGCTTAGCAATCAGCCCCAGCATTTT.

The rearrangement links TRBV12-3 or TRBV12-4 to TRBJ2-7, with D possibly matching TRBD1 (6 bases). V lost 6 bases, J lost 5 bases, and 20 bases lay in between. The CDR3 covers 15 residues. The CDR3 sequence: CASSNSRGLDNEQYF. The CDR3 DNA sequence: TGTGCCAGCAGCAATAGCAGGGGATTGGATAACGAGCAGTACTTC.

The chain joins TRBV4-1 to TRBJ2-7; either TRBD1 or TRBD2 may supply D (8 bases each). Trimming removed 0 bases at V and 1 base at J, with 19 bases between. This CDR3 has 18 residues. Germline V gene data show CDR1 as MGHRA and CDR2 as YSYEKL. CDR3 sequence: CASSQDRGGTGESYEQYF. CDR3 sequence (DNA): TGCGCCAGCAGCCAAGATCGGGGGGGGACAGGAGAATCCTACGAGCAGTACTTC.

On this clonotype itself: At one end, the junction sequence differs from germline, possibly due to a read error. The V call is TRBV19, the J call TRBJ1-3, with D unresolved. The CDR3 spans 14 residues. The germline gives CDR1 LNHDA, CDR2 SQIVND (reference sequence). The DNA for the CDR3 is TGTGTCAGTACTGCATCTTACTCTGGAAACACCATATATTTT. Its translation is CVSTASYSGNTIYF. The variable domain in full, with the rest retrieved from reference TRBV19 and TRBJ1-3, is DGGITQSPKYLFRKEGQNVTLSCEQNLNHDAMYWYRQDPGQGLRLIYYSQIVNDFQKGDIAEGYSVSREKKESFPLTVTSAQKNPTAFYLCVSTASYSGNTIYFGEGSWLTVV.

This clonotype was observed a handful of times. The chain carries TRBV7-3 and TRBJ1-1, with D possibly matching TRBD1 (6 bases). Germline V gives CDR1 SGHTA, CDR2 FQGTGA. The CDR3 runs to 15 residues. V lost 1 base, J lost 4 bases, and 13 bases lay in between. The CDR3 is CASSLIGGHGTEAFF. CDR3 bases: TGTGCCAGCAGCTTAATTGGGGGGCACGGCACTGAAGCTTTCTTT.

This sequence joins TRBV10-3 and TRBJ2-1; 8 nucleotides line up with TRBD2. V dropped 0 bases and J dropped 5; count of bases not matched to a gene: 6. CDR1 is ENHRY, CDR2 SYGVKD, per germline. The CDR3 extends over 16 amino acids. The chain's CDR3 is CAISESIGGGHNEQFF. In nucleotides, the CDR3 is TGTGCCATCAGTGAGTCGATAGGCGGGGGGCACAATGAGCAGTTCTTC.

V is TRBV19 and J is TRBJ1-5; D perhaps matches TRBD1 (6 bases). The CDR3 runs to 15 residues. V was cut by 5 bases and J by 7 bases, with 18 bases left in between. Germline-derived CDR1 and CDR2 are LNHDA and SQIVND (reference sequence). The CDR3 DNA sequence: TGTGCCAGTAGTGGAACGACAGGTCGGTTCCAGCCCCAGCATTTT. Amino acids: CASSGTTGRFQPQHF.

The chain recombines TRBV12-3 or TRBV12-4 with TRBJ2-7; TRBD2 aligns across 13 bases. This CDR3 is built from 13 residues. V was pared by 5 bases and J by 12 bases, with 7 bases of the junction left unmatched. The CDR3 reads CASSLGTSGTRYF. CDR3 sequence (DNA): TGTGCCAGCAGTCTCGGGACTAGCGGGACCCGGTACTTC.

The rearrangement uses TRBV6-1 and TRBJ2-1; no reliable D call. The germline gives CDR1 MNHNS, CDR2 SASEGT. Deletions cut 5 bases from V and 0 bases from J, with 17 bases between. CDR3 length: 17 residues. CDR3 sequence (DNA): TGTGCCAGCAGTCAGGAAGTGACTCGAGACTCCTACAATGAGCAGTTCTTC. Its protein product is CASSQEVTRDSYNEQFF.

The chain links TRBV18 to TRBJ2-1; no clear D. This CDR3 comprises 16 residues. Germline CDR1 is KGHSH and CDR2 is LQKENI. Trimming took 0 bases from V and 0 from J, leaving 9 bases between them. CDR3 loop: CASSPPTHSSYNEQFF. CDR3 DNA: TGTGCCAGCTCACCACCGACGCATAGCTCCTACAATGAGCAGTTCTTC. Drawing the rest from reference TRBV18 and TRBJ2-1, the complete variable domain is NAGVMQNPRHLVRRRGQEARLRCSPMKGHSHVYWYRQLPEEGLKFMVYLQKENIIDESGMPKERFSAEFPKEGPSILRIQQVVRGDSAAYFCASSPPTHSSYNEQFFGPGTRLTVL.

CDR3 residues: CASSQEYGPNEQFF. CDR3 sequence (DNA): TGCGCCAGCAGCCAAGAATACGGTCCCAATGAGCAGTTCTTC. This chain uses TRBV4-1 with TRBJ2-1; D call uncertain. Between the trimmed V and J ends, which lost 0 bases and 6 bases, there was a span of 9 bases. The CDR3 spans 14 residues. Per the germline V gene, CDR1 is MGHRA and CDR2 is YSYEKL.

As regards this clonotype: A read error may be the cause here, since a much bigger clone is one base away. The CDR3 sequence is CASSLRSWVSTDTQYF. The CDR3 DNA is TGTGCCAGCAGCTTGCGGAGCTGGGTGAGCACAGATACGCAGTATTTT. The gene calls are TRBV7-6 and TRBJ2-3; the D is unclear. Germline V gene data show CDR1 as SGHVS and CDR2 as FNYEAQ. V gave up 3 bases and J gave up 0 bases, with 13 bases separating them. This CDR3 contains 16 residues.

The V gene is TRBV6-1, the J gene TRBJ1-5; 7 bases line up with TRBD1. Unmatched junction bases numbered 3, after V lost 6 bases and J lost 1 base. The germline gives CDR1 MNHNS, CDR2 SASEGT. The CDR3 length is 14 residues. For the CDR3, the DNA is TGTGCCAGCAGACAGGGGACGAGCAATCAGCCCCAGCATTTT. Protein: CASRQGTSNQPQHF.

This clonotype was counted at least ten times. The chain uses TRBV11-2 and TRBJ2-3; D not certain. V was shortened by 6 bases and J by 0 bases, with 10 bases between the two germline ends. There are 14 residues in the CDR3. Germline values: CDR1 SGHAT, CDR2 FQNNGV. CDR3 sequence: CASSFGSSTDTQYF. The CDR3 DNA follows: TGTGCCAGCAGTTTCGGTAGCAGCACAGATACGCAGTATTTT. Full variable domain (outside the CDR3, taken from reference TRBV11-2 and TRBJ2-3): EAGVAQSPRYKIIEKRQSVAFWCNPISGHATLYWYQQILGQGPKLLIQFQNNGVVDDSQLPKDRFSAERLKGVDSTLKIQPAKLEDSAVYLCASSFGSSTDTQYFGPGTRLTVL.

The chain links TRBV6-6 to TRBJ2-7; TRBD1 matches at 7 bases. The CDR3 covers 14 residues. Per germline, CDR1 MNHNY and CDR2 SVGAGI (reference sequence). V was pared by 5 bases and J by 1 base, with 5 bases of the junction left unmatched. As DNA, the CDR3 is TGTGCCAGCAGTGACAGGGCCCATTCCTACGAGCAGTACTTC. It specifies CASSDRAHSYEQYF.